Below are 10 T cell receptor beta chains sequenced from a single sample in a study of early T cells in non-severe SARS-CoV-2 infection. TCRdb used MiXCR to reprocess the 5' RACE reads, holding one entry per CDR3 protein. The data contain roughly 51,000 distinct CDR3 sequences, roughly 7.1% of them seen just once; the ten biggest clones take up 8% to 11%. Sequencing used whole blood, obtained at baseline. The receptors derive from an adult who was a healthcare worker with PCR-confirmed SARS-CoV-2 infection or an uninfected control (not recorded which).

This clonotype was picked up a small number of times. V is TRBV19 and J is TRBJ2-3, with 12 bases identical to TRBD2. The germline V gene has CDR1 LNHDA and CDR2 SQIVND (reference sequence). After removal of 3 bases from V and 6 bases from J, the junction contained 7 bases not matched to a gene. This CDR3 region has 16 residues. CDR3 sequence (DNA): TGTGCCAGTAGTATGCAGACTAGCGGGAGTTGGGATACGCAGTATTTT. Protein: CASSMQTSGSWDTQYF.

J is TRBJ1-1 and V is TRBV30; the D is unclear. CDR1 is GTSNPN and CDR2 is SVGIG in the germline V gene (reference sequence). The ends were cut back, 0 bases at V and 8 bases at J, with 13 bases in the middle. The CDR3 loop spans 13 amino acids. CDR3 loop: CAWSVASGLEAFF. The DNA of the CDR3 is TGTGCCTGGAGTGTAGCGTCAGGCCTCGAAGCTTTCTTT.

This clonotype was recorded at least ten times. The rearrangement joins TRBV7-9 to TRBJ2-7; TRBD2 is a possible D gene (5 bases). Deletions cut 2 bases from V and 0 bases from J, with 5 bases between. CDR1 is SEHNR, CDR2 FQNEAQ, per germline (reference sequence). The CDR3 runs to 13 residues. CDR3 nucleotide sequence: TGTGCCAGCAGCTTAAGCGGCTCCTACGAGCAGTACTTC. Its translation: CASSLSGSYEQYF. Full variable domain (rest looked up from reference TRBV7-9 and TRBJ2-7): DTGVSQNPRHKITKRGQNVTFRCDPISEHNRLYWYRQTLGQGPEFLTYFQNEAQLEKSRLLSDRFSAERPKGSFSTLEIQRTEQGDSAMYLCASSLSGSYEQYFGPGTRLTVT.

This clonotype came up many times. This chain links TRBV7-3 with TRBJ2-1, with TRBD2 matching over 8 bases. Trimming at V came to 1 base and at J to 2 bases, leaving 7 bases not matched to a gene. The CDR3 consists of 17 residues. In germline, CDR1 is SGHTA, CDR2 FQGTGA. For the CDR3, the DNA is TGTGCCAGCAGCTTAAGAAGCGGGAGAGGGGCCTACAATGAGCAGTTCTTC. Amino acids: CASSLRSGRGAYNEQFF. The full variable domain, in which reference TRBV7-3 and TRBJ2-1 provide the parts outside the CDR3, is GAGVSQTPSNKVTEKGKYVELRCDPISGHTALYWYRQSLGQGPEFLIYFQGTGAADDSGLPNDRFFAVRPEGSVSTLKIQRTERGDSAVYLCASSLRSGRGAYNEQFFGPGTRLTVL.

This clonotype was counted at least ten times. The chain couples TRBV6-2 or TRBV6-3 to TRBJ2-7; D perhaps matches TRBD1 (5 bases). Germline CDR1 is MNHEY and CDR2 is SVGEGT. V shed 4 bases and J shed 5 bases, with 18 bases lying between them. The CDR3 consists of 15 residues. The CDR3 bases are TGTGCCAGCAGTTTCCCTCCGTCCAGGGTGGACGAGCAGTACTTC. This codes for CASSFPPSRVDEQYF.

CDR3 DNA sequence: TGCAGCGTCCAGACAGGGGTAGGCAATCAGCCCCAGCATTTT. Translation gives CSVQTGVGNQPQHF. The gene calls are TRBV29-1 and TRBJ1-5; TRBD1 agrees at 8 bases. CDR1 and CDR2 from the germline V gene are SQVTM and ANQGSEA. With V trimmed by 6 bases and J by 2 bases, 6 bases remained unmatched. The CDR3 is 14 residues long.

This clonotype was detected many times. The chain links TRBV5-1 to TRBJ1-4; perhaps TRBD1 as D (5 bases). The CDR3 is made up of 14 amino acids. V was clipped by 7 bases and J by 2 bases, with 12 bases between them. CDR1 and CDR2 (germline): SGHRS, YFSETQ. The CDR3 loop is CASGKGATNEKLFF. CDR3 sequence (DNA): TGCGCCAGCGGGAAAGGGGCGACTAATGAAAAACTGTTTTTT.

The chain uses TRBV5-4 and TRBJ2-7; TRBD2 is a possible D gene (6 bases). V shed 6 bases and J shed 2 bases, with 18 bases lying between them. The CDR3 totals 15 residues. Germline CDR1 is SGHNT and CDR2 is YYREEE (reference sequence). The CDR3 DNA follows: TGTGCCAGCAATAACGCGGGACGAAAAGCCTACGAGCAGTACTTC. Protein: CASNNAGRKAYEQYF.

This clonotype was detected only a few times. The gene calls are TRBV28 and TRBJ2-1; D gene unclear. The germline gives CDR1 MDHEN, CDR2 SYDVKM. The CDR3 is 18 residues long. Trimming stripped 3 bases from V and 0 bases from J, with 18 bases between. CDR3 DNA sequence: TGTGCCAGCAGTTTTCACTCGTTGGGTGCACCCTCCTACAATGAGCAGTTCTTC. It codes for CASSFHSLGAPSYNEQFF.

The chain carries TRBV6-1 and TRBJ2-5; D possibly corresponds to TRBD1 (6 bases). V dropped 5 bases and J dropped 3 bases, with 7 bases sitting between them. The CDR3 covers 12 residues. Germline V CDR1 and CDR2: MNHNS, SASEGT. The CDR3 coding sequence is TGTGCCAGCAGTTGGACAGAAGAGACCCAGTACTTC. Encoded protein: CASSWTEETQYF.